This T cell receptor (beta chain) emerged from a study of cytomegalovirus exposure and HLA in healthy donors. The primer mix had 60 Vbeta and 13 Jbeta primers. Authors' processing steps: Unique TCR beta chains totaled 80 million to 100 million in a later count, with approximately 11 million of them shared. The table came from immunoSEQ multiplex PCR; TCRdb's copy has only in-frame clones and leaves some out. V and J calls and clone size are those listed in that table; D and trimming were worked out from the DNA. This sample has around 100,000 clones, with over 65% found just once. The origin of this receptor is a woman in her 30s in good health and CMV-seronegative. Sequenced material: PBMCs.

The DNA for the CDR3 is TGTGCCAGCAGTGAATTTAGGGGTTCGGGAAACACCATATATTTT. It encodes CASSEFRGSGNTIYF. This sequence joins TRBV2 and TRBJ1-3, with D perhaps TRBD1 (5 bases). Germline CDR1 reads SNHLY; CDR2 reads FYNNEI. Trimming took off 2 bases at V and 4 bases at J, with 12 bases between the two ends. CDR3 length: 15 amino acids.